The 4 T cell receptor beta chains given below trace back to one sample, sequenced in a study of metastatic and nonmetastatic thyroid tumors. Via MiXCR, TCRdb re-called the PCR reads. Here the sample spans roughly 20,000 clones, roughly 22% being singletons. Nobody among the patients had been given any treatment before thyroid surgery. Sequencing was performed on tumor tissue. All receptors come from a male donor with papillary thyroid cancer or a benign thyroid nodule (not recorded which). Some clones in this sample may be carry-over from other donors' samples.

This clone has a handful of counts. This may stem from a read error, because a much larger clone lies one nucleotide away. The gene calls are TRBV12-3 or TRBV12-4 and TRBJ1-2; D remains unclear. Trimming removed 10 bases at V and 9 bases at J, with 6 bases between. The length of the CDR3 is 8 residues. The DNA for the CDR3 is TGTGCCATAGATTGCTACACCTTC. It yields the protein CAIDCYTF.

This clone was counted ten times or more. This chain joins TRBV11-3 and TRBJ2-2; tentatively, D is TRBD1 (7 bases). V dropped 5 bases and J dropped 7 bases, with 17 bases sitting between them. Germline V CDR1 and CDR2: SGHNT, YENEEA. There are 15 residues in the CDR3. The CDR3 DNA follows: TGTGCCAGCAGCCCGAGGTCAGGGGGGTTCGGGGAGCTGTTTTTT. As protein: CASSPRSGGFGELFF.

This clone was counted between two and nine times. J is TRBJ1-4 and V is TRBV28; D gene uncertain. Germline V gene data show CDR1 as MDHEN and CDR2 as SYDVKM. The V end was cut by 5 bases, the J end by 7 bases, with 11 bases between. The CDR3 consists of 13 residues. Written as DNA, the CDR3 is TGTGCCAGCAGTGCCCCGAGTACTGAAAAACTGTTTTTT. This gives the protein CASSAPSTEKLFF.

This clone was counted at least ten times. CDR3: CASWQGGEQYF. CDR3 DNA sequence: TGTGCCAGCTGGCAGGGCGGCGAGCAGTACTTC. This chain connects TRBV11-2 to TRBJ2-7, with D possibly matching TRBD1 (5 bases). The CDR3 is made up of 11 amino acids. Germline values: CDR1 SGHAT, CDR2 FQNNGV. V dropped 8 bases and J dropped 6 bases, with 11 bases sitting between them.